This entry describes one T cell receptor beta chain. Antigen specificity is unknown. Time point indicated: blood from clinic visit 5 months post-surgery; TSC patient then seizure free. Sequencing was limited to surgery cases with top T cell transcript signatures in brain tissue. Germline V lookup: CDR1 ENHRY, CDR2 SYGVKD. The V gene lost 3 bases and the J gene lost 4 bases, with 9 bases spanning the gap. The CDR3 contains 13 residues. The source of the sample is a study of brain T cells in children with intractable seizures. Whole-study findings and limits: Patients' HCMV serostatus was unknown; virus specificity rests on CDR3 similarity alone. Clones missing pre-surgery may reflect undersampling of that blood sample.

Clones were sequenced by immunoSEQ multiplex PCR, and TCRdb holds only the in-frame ones, with some missing. The table lists about 340,000 clones, approximately 93% of them singletons, with 5.7% in the top ten. The receptor comes from a boy in the first two years of life with tuberous sclerosis and intractable seizures. The chain employs TRBV10-3 and TRBJ1-1; D gene ambiguous. Sequences were derived from peripheral blood, sampled around 5 months after surgery. In DNA, the CDR3 is TGTGCCATCAGTGAACCCCGTCGCACTGAAGCTTTCTTT. This encodes CAISEPRRTEAFF.